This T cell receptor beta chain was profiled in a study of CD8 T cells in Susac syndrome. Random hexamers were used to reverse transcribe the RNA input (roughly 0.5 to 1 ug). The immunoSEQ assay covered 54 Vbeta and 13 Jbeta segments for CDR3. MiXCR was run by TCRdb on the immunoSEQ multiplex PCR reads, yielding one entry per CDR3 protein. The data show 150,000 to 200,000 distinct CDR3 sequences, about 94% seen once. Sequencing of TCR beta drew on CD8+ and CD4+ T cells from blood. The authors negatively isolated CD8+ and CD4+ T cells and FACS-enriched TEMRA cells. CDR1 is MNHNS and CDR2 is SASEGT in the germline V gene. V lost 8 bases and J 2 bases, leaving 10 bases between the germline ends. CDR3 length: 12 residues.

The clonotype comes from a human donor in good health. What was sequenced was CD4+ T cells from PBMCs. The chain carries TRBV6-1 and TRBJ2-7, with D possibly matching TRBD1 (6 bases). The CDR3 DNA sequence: TGTGCCAGCGCAAGGGGGACCTACGAGCAGTACTTC. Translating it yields CASARGTYEQYF.